This T cell receptor (beta chain) was observed in a study of cytomegalovirus exposure and HLA in healthy donors. Study-level background: It was reported in a later analysis that the 120 or so validation repertoires used the same platform as the 550 to 850 first-cohort repertoires.

Looked up from germline, CDR1 is MNHEY and CDR2 is SVGAGI. V trimming: 3 bases; J trimming: 4 bases; junction bases outside the gene matches: 1. This CDR3 contains 13 residues. Using immunoSEQ multiplex PCR, the repertoire was profiled, and TCRdb retains in-frame clones only, with some absent. This sample has over 150,000 clones, with roughly 90% found just once. This clonotype originated in a woman younger than 35 in good health and CMV-seronegative. The gene calls are TRBV6-5 and TRBJ2-7, with 9 bases identical to TRBD1. What was sequenced was PBMCs. DNA for the CDR3: TGTGCCAGCAGTTATGGGACAGGGTACGAGCAGTACTTC. Residues: CASSYGTGYEQYF.